This T cell receptor beta chain originates from a study of graft-versus-host responses after intestinal transplantation. Measured with immunoSEQ multiplex PCR; TCRdb has only the in-frame clones, and not every one. Among about 99,000 clones listed, about nine tenths were seen once. Germline values: CDR1 SGHNT, CDR2 YYREEE (reference sequence). V was pared by 6 bases and J by 4 bases, with 12 bases between. The CDR3 has 13 amino acids. With regard to this clone: Its antigen remains unidentified.

This specimen consisted of unstimulated CD8+ T cells sorted from spleen or lymph node cells, obtained before transplant. This sequence joins TRBV5-4 and TRBJ2-3, with unresolved D. The TCR was taken from a human donor who was the organ donor for an intestinal transplant. The chain's CDR3 is CASTNGSPDTQYF. The CDR3 DNA sequence: TGTGCCAGCACCAACGGTAGCCCAGATACGCAGTATTTT.